These T cell receptor beta chains were read from a single sample in a study of beta chain features in type 1 diabetes. Here immunoSEQ multiplex PCR was the method, and the copy in TCRdb shows in-frame clones only, minus some. The sample has hundreds of thousands of clones; roughly 12% are singletons. The sequencing input was naive CD4+ T cells from blood. Receptors originate from a man between 18 and 35 years old in good health. Each CDR3 is given with its conserved first and last residue. Each record gives: J gene, V gene, clone size, D gene, CDR3 protein, CDR3 DNA. D genes are given only for firm matches. The size field is filled for only some rows; it gives once, few, many or a size class.

TRBJ2-3 TRBV9 . . CASSVVGQSTDTQYF TGTGCCAGCAGCGTAGTTGGACAGAGCACAGATACGCAGTATTTT
TRBJ2-1 TRBV12-5 few TRBD1 CASGLNHGQGAYNEQFF TGTGCTAGTGGTTTGAACCATGGACAGGGGGCCTACAATGAGCAGTTCTTC
TRBJ2-7 TRBV6-5 few TRBD2 CASSYGAGGSYEQYF TGTGCCAGCAGTTACGGAGCGGGAGGATCCTACGAGCAGTACTTC
TRBJ1-1 TRBV30 few . CAWSSVGGEAFF TGTGCCTGGAGTTCTGTGGGGGGAGAAGCTTTCTTT
TRBJ2-2 TRBV2 few . CASNSGGYTGELFF TGTGCCAGCAATAGTGGGGGCTACACCGGGGAGCTGTTTTTT
TRBJ1-2 TRBV6-6 many . CASIDYGTNGYTF TGTGCCAGCATCGACTATGGGACAAATGGCTACACCTTC
TRBJ2-3 TRBV4-2 few TRBD2 CASSQPRAGEQYF TGTGCCAGCAGCCAACCTCGAGCGGGGGAGCAGTATTTT
TRBJ2-1 TRBV7-3 few TRBD2 CASSFRGTSGGASYNEQFF TGTGCCAGCAGCTTTAGAGGGACTAGCGGGGGGGCTTCCTACAATGAGCAGTTCTTC
TRBJ1-2 TRBV2 . . CASTQGGGRGYGYTF TGTGCCAGCACCCAAGGCGGGGGGCGCGGCTATGGCTACACCTTC
TRBJ2-1 TRBV10-3 . TRBD1 CAISDLGQGRNEQFF TGTGCCATCAGTGATCTGGGACAGGGGAGGAATGAGCAGTTCTTC
TRBJ2-7 TRBV29-1 few . CSVVGKGHYEQYF TGCAGCGTTGTCGGTAAGGGGCACTACGAGCAGTACTTC
TRBJ1-2 TRBV30 once . CAWSRQRAQYGYTF TGTGCCTGGAGCCGACAGCGCGCCCAGTATGGCTACACCTTC
TRBJ2-7 TRBV5-1 few TRBD1 CASSLGPPGQGYEQYF TGCGCCAGCAGCTTGGGGCCACCGGGACAGGGCTACGAGCAGTACTTC
TRBJ2-5 TRBV6-5 few TRBD2 CAISPTSGDSETQYF TGTGCCATCAGTCCCACTAGCGGGGATTCGGAGACCCAGTACTTC
TRBJ1-2 TRBV10-3 . . CAIRQGDYGYTF TGTGCCATCAGACAGGGTGACTATGGCTACACCTTC
TRBJ2-1 TRBV5-5 few . CASSPRTAYNEQFF TGTGCCAGCAGCCCTAGGACAGCGTACAATGAGCAGTTCTTC
TRBJ1-1 TRBV5-4 few . CASSLPLGGTEAFF TGTGCCAGCAGCTTGCCTCTGGGAGGCACTGAAGCTTTCTTT
TRBJ2-7 TRBV7-2 few TRBD2 CASSSEAGTSGGAHEQYF TGTGCCAGCAGCTCCGAAGCCGGGACTAGCGGGGGGGCCCACGAGCAGTACTTC
TRBJ2-2 TRBV5-1 few . CASSLWGVDSPSKNTGELFF TGCGCCAGCAGCTTGTGGGGGGTCGACAGCCCCTCTAAGAACACCGGGGAGCTGTTTTTT
TRBJ2-1 TRBV7-8 . . CASSLGSGRTGEQFF TGTGCCAGCAGCTTAGGTAGTGGCCGAACGGGGGAGCAGTTCTTC
TRBJ2-1 TRBV7-2 few . CASSPRQPLYYYNEQFF TGTGCCAGCAGCCCTCGACAGCCCCTGTATTACTACAATGAGCAGTTCTTC
TRBJ2-3 TRBV5-6 . . CASSLGASGTSYTQYF TGTGCCAGCAGCTTGGGCGCTTCCGGGACATCCTATACGCAGTATTTT
TRBJ2-7 TRBV5-1 few . CASSSITGNYEQYF TGCGCCAGCAGCTCGATTACAGGGAACTACGAGCAGTACTTC
TRBJ1-2 TRBV30 few TRBD1 CAWSAGTGPYGYTF TGTGCCTGGAGTGCCGGGACAGGGCCCTATGGCTACACCTTC
TRBJ2-5 TRBV6-5 . TRBD1 CASSYKGAEVTQYF TGTGCCAGCAGTTACAAGGGGGCCGAGGTGACCCAGTACTTC
TRBJ2-1 TRBV5-6 . . CASSPGLYEQFF TGTGCCAGCAGCCCGGGACTCTATGAGCAGTTCTTC
TRBJ2-4 TRBV4-3 few . CASSQLLAKNIQYF TGCGCCAGCAGCCAGTTATTAGCCAAAAACATTCAGTACTTC
TRBJ2-2 TRBV28 few . CASSLGAANTGELFF TGTGCCAGCAGTTTGGGGGCAGCGAACACCGGGGAGCTGTTTTTT
TRBJ1-1 TRBV11-3 . . CASSQGENTEAFF TGTGCCAGCAGCCAAGGGGAGAACACTGAAGCTTTCTTT
TRBJ1-2 TRBV30 . . CAWRREWDGYTF TGTGCCTGGAGGCGGGAGTGGGATGGCTACACCTTC
TRBJ1-5 TRBV30 . . CAWSAYRDGSQPQHF TGTGCCTGGAGTGCGTACAGGGACGGTTCTCAGCCCCAGCATTTT
TRBJ2-7 TRBV19 . . CASSLRGQTPYEQYF TGTGCCAGTAGTTTGAGAGGACAAACACCCTACGAGCAGTACTTC
TRBJ2-3 TRBV4-3 . TRBD2 CASSQDLRTSGGRSTDTQYF TGCGCCAGCAGCCAAGATCTTCGTACTAGCGGGGGGCGGAGCACAGATACGCAGTATTTT
TRBJ1-2 TRBV6-5 few TRBD1 CASSRTGGVNGYTF TGTGCCAGCAGCCGGACAGGGGGCGTTAATGGCTACACCTTC
TRBJ1-1 TRBV7-2 . TRBD1 CASSLDRGAEAFF TGTGCCAGCAGCTTGGACAGGGGCGCTGAAGCTTTCTTT
TRBJ1-6 TRBV30 few TRBD1 CAWRGQGNSPLHF TGTGCCTGGAGGGGACAGGGTAATTCACCCCTCCACTTT
TRBJ2-7 TRBV7-2 few TRBD1 CASSWAGTDSYEQYF TGTGCCAGCAGCTGGGCCGGGACAGACTCCTACGAGCAGTACTTC
TRBJ2-1 TRBV7-3 . TRBD2 CASSPKRLAGVLNEQFF TGTGCCAGCAGCCCCAAAAGACTAGCGGGGGTTTTGAATGAGCAGTTCTTC
TRBJ1-2 TRBV18 . . CASSPPGLLPAYGYTF TGTGCCAGCTCACCACCGGGCCTTCTCCCCGCCTATGGCTACACCTTC